This TCR beta chain was observed in a study of T cells after yellow fever vaccination. From the 5' RACE reads, TCRdb called clonotypes with MiXCR, one entry per CDR3 protein. The data contain fewer than 350,000 distinct CDR3 sequences, 8.7% of them seen just once; the ten biggest clones take up about a sixth. Germline V gene lookup returns CDR1 SGHNT and CDR2 YYREEE (reference sequence). J gave up 9 bases and V 0 bases, and 14 bases lay outside the gene matches. The CDR3 extends over 17 amino acids. The receptor comes from a man in his late teens or twenties who received the YFV17D yellow fever vaccine. The V call is TRBV5-4, the J call TRBJ2-1, with 8 nucleotides matching TRBD1. The sequencing used PBMCs, collected on the day of the first yellow fever vaccination. The CDR3 nucleotides are TGTGCCAGCAGCTTGGCCCAGGGACAGGCCACCCCGGGTGAGCAGTTCTTC. This translates into CASSLAQGQATPGEQFF. Based on the CDR3 plus reference TRBV5-4 and TRBJ2-1, the full variable domain is ETGVTQSPTHLIKTRGQQVTLRCSSQSGHNTVSWYQQALGQGPQFIFQYYREEENGRGNFPPRFSGLQFPNYSSELNVNALELDDSALYLCASSLAQGQATPGEQFFGPGTRLTVL.